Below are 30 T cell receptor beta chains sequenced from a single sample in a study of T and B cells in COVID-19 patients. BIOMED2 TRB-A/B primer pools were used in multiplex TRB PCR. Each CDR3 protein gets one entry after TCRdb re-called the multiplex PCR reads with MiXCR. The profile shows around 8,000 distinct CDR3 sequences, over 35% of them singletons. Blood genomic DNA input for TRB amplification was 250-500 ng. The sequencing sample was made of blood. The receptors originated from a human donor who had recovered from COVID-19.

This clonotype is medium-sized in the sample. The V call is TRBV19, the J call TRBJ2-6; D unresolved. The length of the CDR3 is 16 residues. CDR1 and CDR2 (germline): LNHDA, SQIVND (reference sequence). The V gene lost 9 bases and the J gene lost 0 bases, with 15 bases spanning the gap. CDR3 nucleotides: TGTGCCAGCCGGCCCTTCAGCGACTCTGGGGCCAACGTCCTGACTTTC. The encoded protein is CASRPFSDSGANVLTF.

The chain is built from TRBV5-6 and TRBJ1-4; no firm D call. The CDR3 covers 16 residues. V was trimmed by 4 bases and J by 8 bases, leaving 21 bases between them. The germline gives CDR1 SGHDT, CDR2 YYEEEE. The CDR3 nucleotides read TGTGCCAGCAGCATGTGGTCCGGAGGTCGGTGGGAAAAACTGTTTTTT. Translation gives CASSMWSGGRWEKLFF.

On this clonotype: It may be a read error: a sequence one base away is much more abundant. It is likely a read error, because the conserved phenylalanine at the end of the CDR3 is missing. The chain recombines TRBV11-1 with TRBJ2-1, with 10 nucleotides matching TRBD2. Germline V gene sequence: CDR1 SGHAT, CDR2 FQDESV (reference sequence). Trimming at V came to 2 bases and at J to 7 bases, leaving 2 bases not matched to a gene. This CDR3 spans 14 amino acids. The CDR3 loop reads CASSLLAGVNEQFS. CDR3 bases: TGTGCCAGCAGCTTACTAGCGGGGGTAAATGAGCAGTTCTCC.

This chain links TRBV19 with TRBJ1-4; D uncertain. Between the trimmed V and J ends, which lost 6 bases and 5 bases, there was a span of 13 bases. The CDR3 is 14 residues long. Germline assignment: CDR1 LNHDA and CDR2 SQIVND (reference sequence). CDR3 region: CASSPRVGNEKLFF. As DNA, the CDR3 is TGTGCCAGTAGCCCCCGGGTTGGCAATGAAAAACTGTTTTTT.

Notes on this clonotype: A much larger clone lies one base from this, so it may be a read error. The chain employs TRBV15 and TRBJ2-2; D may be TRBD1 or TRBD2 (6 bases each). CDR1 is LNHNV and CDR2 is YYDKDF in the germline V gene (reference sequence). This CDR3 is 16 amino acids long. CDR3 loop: CATSRQGGSNTGGLFF. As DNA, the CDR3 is TGTGCCACCAGCAGACAAGGGGGGTCGAACACCGGGGGGCTGTTTTTT.

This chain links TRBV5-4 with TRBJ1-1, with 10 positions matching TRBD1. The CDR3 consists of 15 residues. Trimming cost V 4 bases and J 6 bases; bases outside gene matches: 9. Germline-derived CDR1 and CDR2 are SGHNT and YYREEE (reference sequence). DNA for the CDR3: TGTGCCAGCAGCCTGAGTCAGACAGGGGGCGCTGAAGCTTTCTTT. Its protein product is CASSLSQTGGAEAFF.

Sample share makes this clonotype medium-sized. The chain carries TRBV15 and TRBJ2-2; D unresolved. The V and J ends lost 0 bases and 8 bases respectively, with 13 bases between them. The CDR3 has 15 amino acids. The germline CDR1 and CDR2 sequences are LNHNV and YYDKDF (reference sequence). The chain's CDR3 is CATSRETPQAGELFF. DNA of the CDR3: TGTGCCACCAGCAGAGAAACCCCCCAAGCGGGGGAGCTGTTTTTT. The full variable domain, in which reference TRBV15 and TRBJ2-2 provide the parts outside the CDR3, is DAMVIQNPRYQVTQFGKPVTLSCSQTLNHNVMYWYQQKSSQAPKLLFHYYDKDFNNEADTPDNFQSRRPNTSFCFLDIRSPGLGDTAMYLCATSRETPQAGELFFGEGSRLTVL.

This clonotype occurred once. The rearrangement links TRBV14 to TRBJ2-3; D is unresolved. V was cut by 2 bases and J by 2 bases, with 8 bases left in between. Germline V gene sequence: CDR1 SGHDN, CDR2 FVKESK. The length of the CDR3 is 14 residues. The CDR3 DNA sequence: TGTGCCAGCAGCCAACCTAGTCCCACAGATACGCAGTATTTT. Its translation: CASSQPSPTDTQYF. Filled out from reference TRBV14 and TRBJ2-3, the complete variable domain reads EAGVTQFPSHSVIEKGQTVTLRCDPISGHDNLYWYRRVMGKEIKFLLHFVKESKQDESGMPNNRFLAERTGGTYSTLKVQPAELEDSGVYFCASSQPSPTDTQYFGPGTRLTVL.

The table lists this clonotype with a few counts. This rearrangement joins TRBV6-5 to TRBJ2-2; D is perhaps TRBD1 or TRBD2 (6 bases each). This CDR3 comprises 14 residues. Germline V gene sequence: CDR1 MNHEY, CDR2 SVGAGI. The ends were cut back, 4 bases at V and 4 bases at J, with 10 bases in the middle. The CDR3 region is CASSWGRGTGELFF. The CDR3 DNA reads TGTGCCAGCAGTTGGGGGCGGGGCACCGGGGAGCTGTTTTTT.

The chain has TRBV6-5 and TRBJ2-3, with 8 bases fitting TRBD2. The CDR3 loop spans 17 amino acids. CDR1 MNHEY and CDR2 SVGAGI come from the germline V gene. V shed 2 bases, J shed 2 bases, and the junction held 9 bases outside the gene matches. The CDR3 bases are TGTGCCAGCAGTTACCAGGTCGCTAGCGGGTACACAGATACGCAGTATTTT. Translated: CASSYQVASGYTDTQYF.

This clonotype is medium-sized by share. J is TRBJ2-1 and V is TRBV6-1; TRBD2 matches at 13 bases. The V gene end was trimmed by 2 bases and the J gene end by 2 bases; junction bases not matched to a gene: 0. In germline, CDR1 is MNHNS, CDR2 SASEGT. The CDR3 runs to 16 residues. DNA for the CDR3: TGTGCCAGCAGTGAAACTAGCGGGGGGGCCTACAATGAGCAGTTCTTC. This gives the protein CASSETSGGAYNEQFF.

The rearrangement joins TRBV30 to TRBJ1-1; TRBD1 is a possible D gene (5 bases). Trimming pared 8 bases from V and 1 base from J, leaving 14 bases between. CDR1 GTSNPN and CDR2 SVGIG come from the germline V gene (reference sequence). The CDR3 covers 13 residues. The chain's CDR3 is CAARGRTNTEAFF. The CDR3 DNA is TGTGCCGCGAGGGGCAGGACGAACACTGAAGCTTTCTTT.

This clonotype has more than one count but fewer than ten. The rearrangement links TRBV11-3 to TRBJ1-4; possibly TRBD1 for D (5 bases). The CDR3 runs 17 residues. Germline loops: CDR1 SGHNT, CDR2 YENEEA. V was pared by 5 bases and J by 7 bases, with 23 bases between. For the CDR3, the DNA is TGTGCCAGCAGCCCTACCTGGGGGGAAGAGGGGAGTGAAAAACTGTTTTTT. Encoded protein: CASSPTWGEEGSEKLFF.

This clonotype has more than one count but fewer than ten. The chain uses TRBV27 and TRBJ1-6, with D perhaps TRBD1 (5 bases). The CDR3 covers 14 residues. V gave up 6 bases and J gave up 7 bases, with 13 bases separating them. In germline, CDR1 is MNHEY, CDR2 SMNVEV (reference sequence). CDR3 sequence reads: CASSPDSTNSPLHF. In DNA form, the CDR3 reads TGTGCCAGCAGCCCAGACAGTACCAATTCACCCCTCCACTTT.

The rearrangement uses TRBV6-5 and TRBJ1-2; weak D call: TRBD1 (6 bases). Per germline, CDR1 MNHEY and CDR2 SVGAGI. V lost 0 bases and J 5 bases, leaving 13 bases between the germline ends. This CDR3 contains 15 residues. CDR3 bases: TGTGCCAGCAGTTACTCACCGCAGGGGACGTATGGCTACACCTTC. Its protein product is CASSYSPQGTYGYTF.

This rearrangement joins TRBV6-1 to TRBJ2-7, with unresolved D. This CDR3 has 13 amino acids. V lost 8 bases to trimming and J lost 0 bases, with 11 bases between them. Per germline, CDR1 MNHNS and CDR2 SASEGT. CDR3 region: CASASVSSYEQYF. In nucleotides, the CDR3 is TGTGCCAGCGCGTCAGTCAGCTCCTACGAGCAGTACTTC.

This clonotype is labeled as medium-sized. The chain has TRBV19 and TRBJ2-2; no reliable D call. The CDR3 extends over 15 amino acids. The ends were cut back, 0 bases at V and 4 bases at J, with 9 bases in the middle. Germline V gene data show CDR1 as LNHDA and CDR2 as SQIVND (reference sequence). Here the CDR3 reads CASSIEGSGTGELFF. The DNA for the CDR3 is TGTGCCAGTAGTATAGAGGGATCTGGCACCGGGGAGCTGTTTTTT.

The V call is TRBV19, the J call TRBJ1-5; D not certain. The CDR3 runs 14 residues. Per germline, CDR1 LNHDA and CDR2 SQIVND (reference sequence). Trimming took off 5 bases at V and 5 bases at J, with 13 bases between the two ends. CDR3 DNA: TGTGCCAGTAGTTCGACCTCCCCTTATCAGCCCCAGCATTTT. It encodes CASSSTSPYQPQHF.

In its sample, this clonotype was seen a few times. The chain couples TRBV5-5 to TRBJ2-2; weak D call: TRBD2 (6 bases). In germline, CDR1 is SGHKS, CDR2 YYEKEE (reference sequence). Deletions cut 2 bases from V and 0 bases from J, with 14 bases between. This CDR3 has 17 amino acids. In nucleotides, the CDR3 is TGTGCCAGCAGCTTTGGGGGGTTCCCTTCGAACACCGGGGAGCTGTTTTTT. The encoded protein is CASSFGGFPSNTGELFF.

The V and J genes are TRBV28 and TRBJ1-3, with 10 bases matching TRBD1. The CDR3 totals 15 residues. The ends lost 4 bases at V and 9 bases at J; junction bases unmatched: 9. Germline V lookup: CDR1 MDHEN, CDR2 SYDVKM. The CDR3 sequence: CASSSPGQGEPTIYF. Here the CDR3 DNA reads TGTGCCAGCAGTTCCCCCGGACAGGGGGAACCCACCATATATTTT.

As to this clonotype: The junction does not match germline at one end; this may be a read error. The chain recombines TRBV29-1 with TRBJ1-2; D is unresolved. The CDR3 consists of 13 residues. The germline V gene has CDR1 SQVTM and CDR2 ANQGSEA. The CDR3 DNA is TGCGGCGTTGATGGCATCCGTAACTATGGCTACACCTTC. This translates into CGVDGIRNYGYTF.

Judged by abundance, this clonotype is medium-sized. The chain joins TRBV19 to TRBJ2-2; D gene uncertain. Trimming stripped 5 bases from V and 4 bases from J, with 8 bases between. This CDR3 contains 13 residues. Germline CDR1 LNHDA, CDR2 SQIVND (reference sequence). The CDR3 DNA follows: TGTGCCAGTAGTCCCCAAGTCACCGGGGAGCTGTTTTTT. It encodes CASSPQVTGELFF.

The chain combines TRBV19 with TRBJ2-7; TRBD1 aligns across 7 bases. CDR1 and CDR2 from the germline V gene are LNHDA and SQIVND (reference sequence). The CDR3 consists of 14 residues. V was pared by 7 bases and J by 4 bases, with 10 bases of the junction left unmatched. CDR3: CASTSTGSLYEQYF. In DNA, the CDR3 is TGTGCCAGTACCTCGACAGGGAGCCTGTACGAGCAGTACTTC.

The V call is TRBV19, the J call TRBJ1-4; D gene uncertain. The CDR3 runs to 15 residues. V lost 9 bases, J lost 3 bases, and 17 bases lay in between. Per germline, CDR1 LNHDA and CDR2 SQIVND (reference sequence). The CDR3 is CASLSLASSNEKLFF. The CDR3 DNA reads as TGTGCCAGCCTCTCCTTGGCCTCCTCTAATGAAAAACTGTTTTTT.

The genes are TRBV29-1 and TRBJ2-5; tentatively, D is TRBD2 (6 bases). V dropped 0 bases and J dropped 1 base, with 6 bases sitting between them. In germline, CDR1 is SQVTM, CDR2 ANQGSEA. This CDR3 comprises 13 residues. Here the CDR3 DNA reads TGCAGCGTTGAAGAAGCGGGCCAAGAGACCCAGTACTTC. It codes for CSVEEAGQETQYF.

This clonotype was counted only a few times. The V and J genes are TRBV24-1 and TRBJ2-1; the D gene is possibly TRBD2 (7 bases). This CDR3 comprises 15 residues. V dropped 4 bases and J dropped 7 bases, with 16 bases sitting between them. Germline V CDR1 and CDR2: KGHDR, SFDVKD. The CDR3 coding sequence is TGTGCCACCAGTGACCCTGGGAGGGGGGTAAATGAGCAGTTCTTC. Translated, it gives CATSDPGRGVNEQFF.

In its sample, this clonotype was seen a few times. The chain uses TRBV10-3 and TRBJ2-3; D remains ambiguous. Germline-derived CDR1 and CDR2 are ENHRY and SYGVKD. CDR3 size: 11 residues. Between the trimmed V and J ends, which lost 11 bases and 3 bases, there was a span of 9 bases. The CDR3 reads CAAGWTDTQYF. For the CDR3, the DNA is TGTGCCGCCGGGTGGACAGATACGCAGTATTTT.

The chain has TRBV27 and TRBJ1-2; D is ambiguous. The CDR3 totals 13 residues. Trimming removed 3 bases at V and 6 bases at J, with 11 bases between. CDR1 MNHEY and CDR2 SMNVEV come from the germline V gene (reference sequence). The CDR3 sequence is CASSFGTMNGYTF. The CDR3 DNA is TGTGCCAGCAGTTTCGGTACCATGAATGGCTACACCTTC.

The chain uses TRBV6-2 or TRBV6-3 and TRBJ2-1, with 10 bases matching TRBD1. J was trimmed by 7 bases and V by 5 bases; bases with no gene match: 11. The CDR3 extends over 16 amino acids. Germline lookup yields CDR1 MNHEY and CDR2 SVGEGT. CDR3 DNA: TGTGCCAGCAGTCTGTTTGCGGGACAGGGGATAAATGAGCAGTTCTTC. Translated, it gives CASSLFAGQGINEQFF.

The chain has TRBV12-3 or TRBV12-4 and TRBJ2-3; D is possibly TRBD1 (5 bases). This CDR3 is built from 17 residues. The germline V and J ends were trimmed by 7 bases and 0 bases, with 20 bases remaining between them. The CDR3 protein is CASTLDSHFFSTDTQYF. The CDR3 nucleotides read TGTGCCAGCACCTTAGACAGCCACTTTTTTAGCACAGATACGCAGTATTTT.